These 30 T cell receptor beta chains originate from one sample sequenced in a study of identical twins. TCRdb analysed the 5' RACE reads with MiXCR anew, one entry per CDR3 protein. The table lists 650,000 to 750,000 distinct CDR3 sequences, 21% of them singletons, with 4.3% in the top ten. This sample was shared with a second study, whose subject was T cells expressing NK-cell markers.

The sequenced material came from PBMCs. The source is a woman in her late teens or twenties in good health.

The V and J genes are TRBV10-3 and TRBJ1-5, with D possibly TRBD1 on 5 matching bases. Germline assignment: CDR1 ENHRY and CDR2 SYGVKD. Trimming cost V 0 bases and J 8 bases, with 17 bases left between them. There are 16 residues in the CDR3. The CDR3 region has the DNA TGTGCCATCAGTGAGTCGGGTCTCTCACGGGGGGAGCCCCAGCATTTT. It specifies CAISESGLSRGEPQHF.

V and J are TRBV12-3 or TRBV12-4 and TRBJ2-7, with D hard to call. The CDR3 has 12 amino acids. Trimming pared 1 base from V and 7 bases from J, leaving 8 bases between. The CDR3 loop is CASSLVPGEQYF. The CDR3 nucleotides read TGTGCCAGCAGTTTAGTACCTGGGGAGCAGTACTTC.

In its sample, this clonotype was seen a few times. The chain combines TRBV20-1 with TRBJ2-1, with TRBD2 identical over 8 bases. The CDR3 is 14 amino acids. Germline V gene sequence: CDR1 DFQATT, CDR2 SNEGSKA (reference sequence). J was trimmed by 7 bases and V by 6 bases; bases with no gene match: 11. The DNA of the CDR3 is TGCAGTGCCCTACCGGGACTAGGAGTGAATGAGCAGTTCTTC. Translated, it gives CSALPGLGVNEQFF.

This clonotype was seen only a few times. The chain combines TRBV5-1 with TRBJ2-1, with TRBD1 identical over 10 bases. There are 17 residues in the CDR3. CDR1 SGHRS and CDR2 YFSETQ come from the germline V gene. With V trimmed by 0 bases and J by 0 bases, 3 bases remained unmatched. Here the CDR3 reads CASSLGQGAYSYNEQFF. In DNA, the CDR3 is TGCGCCAGCAGCTTGGGACAGGGGGCTTACTCCTACAATGAGCAGTTCTTC. Full variable domain (outside the CDR3, taken from reference TRBV5-1 and TRBJ2-1): KAGVTQTPRYLIKTRGQQVTLSCSPISGHRSVSWYQQTPGQGLQFLFEYFSETQRNKGNFPGRFSGRQFSNSRSEMNVSTLELGDSALYLCASSLGQGAYSYNEQFFGPGTRLTVL.

This clonotype was found a few times. The chain has TRBV5-4 and TRBJ2-6, with 8 bases fitting TRBD1. V trimming: 1 base; J trimming: 3 bases; junction bases outside the gene matches: 0. The germline V gene encodes CDR1 SGHNT and CDR2 YYREEE (reference sequence). This CDR3 is 15 amino acids long. CDR3 in amino acids: CASSLTGGGANVLTF. In DNA form, the CDR3 reads TGTGCCAGCAGCTTGACAGGGGGTGGGGCCAACGTCCTGACTTTC.

This clonotype was counted many times. The chain couples TRBV6-1 to TRBJ2-3; maybe TRBD2 (5 bases). Germline V gene lookup returns CDR1 MNHNS and CDR2 SASEGT. The V end lost 5 bases, the J end lost 3 bases, and 9 bases lay between the germline ends. The CDR3 is 13 amino acids. CDR3 amino acids: CASSQLGTDTQYF. The CDR3 DNA sequence: TGTGCCAGCAGTCAACTAGGGACAGATACGCAGTATTTT.

This rearrangement joins TRBV7-2 to TRBJ2-7; no firm D call. V shed 5 bases and J shed 2 bases, with 13 bases lying between them. Germline V gives CDR1 SGHTA, CDR2 FQGNSA. CDR3 length: 14 amino acids. CDR3 amino acids: CASSVFGDTYEQYF. CDR3 in DNA: TGTGCCAGCAGCGTGTTTGGAGATACCTACGAGCAGTACTTC.

The chain employs TRBV20-1 and TRBJ2-3, with 9 bases aligning to TRBD2. The CDR3 extends over 14 amino acids. The trim removed 4 bases at V and 10 bases at J, leaving 12 bases unmatched. Germline-derived CDR1 and CDR2 are DFQATT and SNEGSKA (reference sequence). The CDR3: CSATLGSGSSAQYF. In DNA form, the CDR3 reads TGCAGTGCTACCCTGGGTAGCGGGAGTTCAGCGCAGTATTTT.

This clonotype appeared many times. This rearrangement joins TRBV5-1 to TRBJ2-1, with D possibly matching TRBD1 (6 bases). In germline, CDR1 is SGHRS, CDR2 YFSETQ. CDR3 length: 14 residues. Trimming shortened V by 0 bases and J by 4 bases, and 8 bases separated the two germline ends. CDR3 loop: CASSLEGGYNEQFF. DNA for the CDR3: TGCGCCAGCAGCTTGGAAGGGGGTTACAATGAGCAGTTCTTC.

This clonotype has only a few counts. The gene calls are TRBV6-4 and TRBJ2-6, with D unresolved. V lost 6 bases and J 0 bases, leaving 6 bases between the germline ends. CDR3 length: 14 residues. Germline V gene data show CDR1 as MRHNA and CDR2 as SNTAGT. CDR3 nucleotides: TGTGCCAGCAGCGAATACTCTGGGGCCAACGTCCTGACTTTC. Translation gives CASSEYSGANVLTF.

The CDR3 DNA follows: TGCAGTGCTAGCGGGAGCGGGGATGAGCAGTTCTTC. It is translated as CSASGSGDEQFF. The chain joins TRBV20-1 to TRBJ2-1, with TRBD2 identical over 7 bases. V gave up 3 bases and J gave up 8 bases; unmatched junction bases: 4. This CDR3 is built from 12 residues. Germline V gene data show CDR1 as DFQATT and CDR2 as SNEGSKA (reference sequence).

This clonotype was counted a few times. The chain uses TRBV27 and TRBJ2-3, with D unresolved. This CDR3 region has 17 residues. Germline V CDR1 and CDR2: MNHEY, SMNVEV (reference sequence). V shed 3 bases and J shed 1 base, with 17 bases lying between them. The CDR3 DNA sequence: TGTGCCAGCAGTTTCTTTCGGGCTGACTTCGGCACAGATACGCAGTATTTT. Residues: CASSFFRADFGTDTQYF.

In its sample, this clonotype was seen a few times. The chain is built from TRBV7-3 and TRBJ2-1; a possible D gene is TRBD1 (6 bases). The V end was cut by 0 bases, the J end by 2 bases, with 8 bases between. The CDR3 runs to 15 residues. The germline V gene encodes CDR1 SGHTA and CDR2 FQGTGA. The CDR3 DNA sequence: TGTGCCAGCAGCTTAACCGGGGACACCTACAATGAGCAGTTCTTC. Its translation: CASSLTGDTYNEQFF. Full variable domain (remainder filled in from reference TRBV7-3 and TRBJ2-1): GAGVSQTPSNKVTEKGKYVELRCDPISGHTALYWYRQSLGQGPEFLIYFQGTGAADDSGLPNDRFFAVRPEGSVSTLKIQRTERGDSAVYLCASSLTGDTYNEQFFGPGTRLTVL.

The chain carries TRBV20-1 and TRBJ2-7; D unresolved. Germline V CDR1 and CDR2: DFQATT, SNEGSKA (reference sequence). V lost 2 bases and J lost 2, with 13 bases in between. There are 14 residues in the CDR3. In DNA, the CDR3 is TGCAGTGCTAGACTCCGGCCCGCTACCTACGAGCAGTACTTC. Residues: CSARLRPATYEQYF.

There are a few counts of this clonotype. The rearrangement links TRBV7-9 to TRBJ2-3, with TRBD2 identical over 7 bases. The CDR3 spans 15 residues. CDR1 SEHNR and CDR2 FQNEAQ come from the germline V gene (reference sequence). The trim removed 7 bases at V and 4 bases at J, leaving 11 bases unmatched. CDR3 DNA: TGTGCCAGCACCTTCTTCGGCGGGAGTGCAGATACGCAGTATTTT. Encoded protein: CASTFFGGSADTQYF.

This sequence joins TRBV4-2 and TRBJ1-1, with 12 bases identical to TRBD1. This CDR3 has 17 amino acids. V shed 4 bases and J 5 bases; nucleotides not matched to a gene: 11. CDR1 LGHNA and CDR2 YNFKEQ come from the germline V gene. The CDR3 here is CASSPRGTGGARTEAFF. CDR3 DNA: TGTGCCAGCAGCCCCAGGGGGACAGGGGGCGCGAGGACTGAAGCTTTCTTT.

The chain carries TRBV5-1 and TRBJ2-3; D not resolved. Trimming cost V 0 bases and J 3 bases, with 11 bases left between them. The CDR3 contains 15 residues. From germline, CDR1 is SGHRS and CDR2 YFSETQ. CDR3 loop: CASSLERPTTDTQYF. CDR3 nucleotides: TGCGCCAGCAGCTTGGAGCGACCCACAACAGATACGCAGTATTTT.

This clonotype turned up a few times. The chain combines TRBV5-5 with TRBJ2-2, with D possibly being TRBD1 (5 bases). V was clipped by 3 bases and J by 8 bases, with 8 bases between them. The CDR3 sequence is 12 residues long. Germline V gives CDR1 SGHKS, CDR2 YYEKEE (reference sequence). The CDR3 DNA sequence: TGTGCCAGCAGCTCCAGACAGGGGGAGCTGTTTTTT. Its translation is CASSSRQGELFF.

This rearrangement joins TRBV5-1 to TRBJ2-3; 8 bases map to TRBD1. The CDR3 consists of 15 residues. The germline V gene has CDR1 SGHRS and CDR2 YFSETQ. After removal of 4 bases from V and 0 bases from J, the junction contained 4 bases not matched to a gene. CDR3 region: CASSEGQGSTDTQYF. The CDR3 DNA reads as TGCGCCAGCAGCGAAGGACAGGGAAGCACAGATACGCAGTATTTT.

As DNA, the CDR3 is TGTGCCAGCAAAAAGGGTATTGGGAACACCGGGGAGCTGTTTTTT. As protein: CASKKGIGNTGELFF. The V gene is TRBV12-3 or TRBV12-4, the J gene TRBJ2-2; D remains ambiguous. The ends were cut back, 7 bases at V and 1 base at J, with 13 bases in the middle. This CDR3 contains 15 residues.

The table lists this clonotype with a few counts. The rearrangement links TRBV5-1 to TRBJ1-2, with 9 bases fitting TRBD1. The CDR3 contains 15 residues. V dropped 0 bases and J dropped 4; count of bases not matched to a gene: 4. CDR1 SGHRS and CDR2 YFSETQ come from the germline V gene. This CDR3 is CASSLVDRGSYGYTF. CDR3 nucleotides: TGCGCCAGCAGCTTGGTGGACAGGGGTAGCTATGGCTACACCTTC.

This clonotype has a handful of counts. CDR3 sequence: CASFPRTGSYEQYF. The CDR3 nucleotides are TGTGCCAGCTTCCCCCGAACAGGGTCCTACGAGCAGTACTTC. This chain joins TRBV18 and TRBJ2-7; D perhaps matches TRBD1 (6 bases). Germline CDR1 KGHSH, CDR2 LQKENI. The CDR3 sequence is 14 residues long. Trimming took off 7 bases at V and 1 base at J, with 14 bases between the two ends.

The table lists this clonotype with a count of one. The chain recombines TRBV20-1 with TRBJ2-1; D possibly corresponds to TRBD2 (6 bases). Germline-derived CDR1 and CDR2 are DFQATT and SNEGSKA (reference sequence). The CDR3 sequence is 14 residues long. With 3 bases removed from V and 7 bases from J, the gap between germline ends came to 16 bases. Here the CDR3 DNA reads TGCAGTGCTAGGAGGACTCCCCGGGGGAATGAGCAGTTCTTC. As protein: CSARRTPRGNEQFF.

This clonotype appeared a few times. The chain employs TRBV5-4 and TRBJ2-1; D is possibly TRBD1 or TRBD2 (5 bases each). Germline-derived CDR1 and CDR2 are SGHNT and YYREEE (reference sequence). The CDR3 runs 14 residues. Trimming pared 6 bases from V and 8 bases from J, leaving 18 bases between. The CDR3, as DNA: TGTGCCAGCACCCAACCAGGGACCCTACATGAGCAGTTCTTC. Translated, it gives CASTQPGTLHEQFF. Combining the CDR3 with reference TRBV5-4 and TRBJ2-1 gives the whole variable domain ETGVTQSPTHLIKTRGQQVTLRCSSQSGHNTVSWYQQALGQGPQFIFQYYREEENGRGNFPPRFSGLQFPNYSSELNVNALELDDSALYLCASTQPGTLHEQFFGPGTRLTVL.

The chain employs TRBV27 and TRBJ1-2, with unresolved D. This CDR3 contains 13 residues. Germline V CDR1 and CDR2: MNHEY, SMNVEV (reference sequence). With 3 bases removed from V and 5 bases from J, the gap between germline ends came to 10 bases. The CDR3 is CASSLKGFYGYTF. DNA for the CDR3: TGTGCCAGCAGTTTGAAGGGTTTTTATGGCTACACCTTC.

This clonotype appeared many times. This rearrangement joins TRBV6-5 to TRBJ1-2; D gene uncertain. With 4 bases removed from V and 2 bases from J, the gap between germline ends came to 11 bases. Germline CDR1 is MNHEY and CDR2 is SVGAGI. The length of the CDR3 is 14 residues. As DNA, the CDR3 is TGTGCCAGCAGTTTCGGGCAGTCGAACTATGGCTACACCTTC. Translated, it gives CASSFGQSNYGYTF.

This clonotype was observed a few times. This chain links TRBV6-1 with TRBJ2-7; no clear D gene. The V gene lost 9 bases and the J gene lost 3 bases, with 15 bases spanning the gap. The CDR3 has 13 residues. Germline V gene lookup returns CDR1 MNHNS and CDR2 SASEGT. In nucleotides, the CDR3 is TGTGCCAGTTCCCTCTCTCCTGTCTACGAGCAGTACTTC. Its translation: CASSLSPVYEQYF.

The chain joins TRBV7-2 to TRBJ2-3, with TRBD2 as a possible D gene (6 bases). The germline V and J ends were trimmed by 5 bases and 6 bases, with 15 bases remaining between them. CDR3 size: 14 residues. The germline V gene encodes CDR1 SGHTA and CDR2 FQGNSA. The DNA of the CDR3 is TGTGCCAGCAGCCCGAGGTCGGGGGACGATACGCAGTATTTT. Translating it yields CASSPRSGDDTQYF.

The chain uses TRBV7-2 and TRBJ2-1; D is unresolved. This CDR3 comprises 16 residues. V was trimmed by 1 base and J by 0 bases, leaving 10 bases between them. Germline V gene data show CDR1 as SGHTA and CDR2 as FQGNSA. The CDR3 DNA sequence: TGTGCCAGCAGCTTAGTACAGCCTCTCTCCTACAATGAGCAGTTCTTC. It specifies CASSLVQPLSYNEQFF. The full variable domain, in which reference TRBV7-2 and TRBJ2-1 provide the parts outside the CDR3, is GAGVSQSPSNKVTEKGKDVELRCDPISGHTALYWYRQSLGQGLEFLIYFQGNSAPDKSGLPSDRFSAERTGGSVSTLTIQRTQQEDSAVYLCASSLVQPLSYNEQFFGPGTRLTVL.

This clonotype was detected ten times or more. This chain uses TRBV6-2 or TRBV6-3 with TRBJ2-3; 11 nucleotides match TRBD2. V dropped 6 bases and J dropped 2; count of bases not matched to a gene: 10. The CDR3 is 17 amino acids. CDR1 is MNHEY, CDR2 SVGEGT, per germline. The CDR3 region is CASSPPVSGGATDTQYF. The CDR3 nucleotides read TGTGCCAGCAGCCCGCCCGTTAGCGGGGGGGCCACAGATACGCAGTATTTT.